This T cell receptor beta chain was identified in a study of blood T cell repertoires in COVID-19. About the research overall: PBMCs, B-cell-depleted T cells, or T cells provided the cDNA or gDNA that made up the material.

Methods used by the authors: Nucleated cell number was recorded as an estimate derived from reference gene primer amplification. This table comes from immunoSEQ multiplex PCR, and its TCRdb copy is limited to in-frame clones, with some not included. V and J calls and clone size follow that table, whereas D and trimming were derived from the DNA. The sample carries about 270,000 clones, around nine tenths recorded once. The clonotype originates from a woman aged 55-75 years who had recovered from COVID-19. The sequencing sample was made of peripheral blood.

CDR3 region: CASSSVDSSGELFF. CDR3 nucleotide sequence: TGCGCCAGCAGCTCAGTGGACAGTTCCGGGGAGCTGTTTTTT. The rearrangement uses TRBV5-1 and TRBJ2-2; TRBD1 is a possible D gene (6 bases). V was pared by 3 bases and J by 6 bases, with 12 bases between. CDR1 and CDR2 from the germline V gene are SGHRS and YFSETQ. This CDR3 is 14 amino acids long.